This T cell receptor beta chain was identified in a study of blood T cells in healthy people across ages. Study-level points and caveats: Older individuals had lower TCR beta diversity per million T cells (the decline was roughly linear). In long-lived donors, naive CD4+ cell counts and diversity exceeded those of aged donors.

This CDR3 spans 14 amino acids. Germline-derived CDR1 and CDR2 are MNHEY and SVGEGT. A second 7 to 11 cycle PCR used barcoded and J-beta primers. TCRdb recomputed calls from the 5' RACE reads with MiXCR, one row per CDR3 protein. The sample gives over a million distinct CDR3 sequences, about 43% of which show up once; 7% to 9.5% is in the top ten. In the case of this clonotype: Its antigen is undetermined. At one boundary the junction diverges from the germline segment, which might be a read error.

The clonotype originates from a woman between 18 and 30 years old in good health. The chain carries TRBV6-2 or TRBV6-3 and TRBJ2-7; D uncertain. Sequenced sample: blood. CDR3 amino acids: CASSDSAGNYEQYF. CDR3 nucleotides: TGTGCCAGCAGTGACTCGGCAGGCAACTACGAGCAGTACTTC.